A selection of T cell receptor beta chains follows, all from one sample in a study of blood T cells in healthy people across ages. TCRdb recomputed calls from the 5' RACE reads with MiXCR, one row per CDR3 protein. The sample lists roughly 1,700,000 distinct CDR3 sequences, roughly 27% seen once, with 7.7% in the top ten. Input material: blood. All receptors come from a woman younger than 45 in good health. Each CDR3 is given with its conserved first and last residue. Fields, in order: CDR3 protein, CDR3 DNA, D gene, clone size, V gene, J gene. D genes are given only for firm matches. Size is omitted from some rows. Given values are once, few, many or a class for expanded clones.

CDR3: CATSGGSQETQYF
DNA: TGTGCCACCAGCGGGGGTTCCCAAGAGACCCAGTACTTC
D: -
size: -
V: TRBV24-1
J: TRBJ2-5

CDR3: CASLTERGSTDTQYF
DNA: TGTGCCAGCTTGACCGAGCGGGGGAGCACAGATACGCAGTATTTT
D: TRBD2
size: -
V: TRBV12-3/TRBV12-4
J: TRBJ2-3

CDR3: CSAGSLDRYNSPLHF
DNA: TGCAGTGCTGGGAGCCTGGACAGATATAATTCACCCCTCCACTTT
D: -
size: -
V: TRBV20-1
J: TRBJ1-6

CDR3: CASSLIGSNYGYTF
DNA: TGTGCCAGCAGCTTAATCGGTAGTAACTATGGCTACACCTTC
D: -
size: many
V: TRBV7-2
J: TRBJ1-2

CDR3: CASRPDLGNTEAFF
DNA: TGTGCCAGCAGGCCGGACCTGGGGAACACTGAAGCTTTCTTT
D: -
size: few
V: TRBV5-4
J: TRBJ1-1

CDR3: CASSFYRAGGSTDTQYF
DNA: TGTGCCAGCAGTTTTTATCGTGCGGGAGGTAGCACAGATACGCAGTATTTT
D: TRBD2
size: -
V: TRBV12-3/TRBV12-4
J: TRBJ2-3

CDR3: CAISERPLDTQYF
DNA: TGTGCCATCAGTGAGAGGCCGCTGGATACGCAGTATTTT
D: -
size: many
V: TRBV10-3
J: TRBJ2-3

CDR3: CASRSGSRAYTF
DNA: TGTGCCAGCAGATCGGGGTCCAGGGCCTACACCTTC
D: -
size: -
V: TRBV27
J: TRBJ1-2

CDR3: CASSLCGRESSPLHF
DNA: TGTGCCAGCAGCTTATGCGGCAGGGAGAGTTCACCCCTCCACTTT
D: -
size: many
V: TRBV7-3
J: TRBJ1-6

CDR3: CSVDYSTMGQGGDEQFF
DNA: TGCAGCGTTGATTACTCTACGATGGGACAGGGTGGTGATGAGCAGTTCTTC
D: TRBD1
size: few
V: TRBV29-1
J: TRBJ2-1

CDR3: CASSQEVRQPQHF
DNA: TGTGCCAGCAGCCAAGAAGTTCGGCAGCCCCAGCATTTT
D: -
size: few
V: TRBV4-2
J: TRBJ1-5

CDR3: CASSLEMADYYEQYF
DNA: TGTGCCAGCAGCTTAGAAATGGCAGACTACTACGAGCAGTACTTC
D: -
size: many
V: TRBV7-2
J: TRBJ2-7